A selection of T cell receptor beta chains follows, all from one sample in a study of identical twins. TCRdb independently ran MiXCR on the 5' RACE reads; one entry per CDR3 protein. The table has around 1.7 million distinct CDR3 sequences, roughly a third seen once. Sequenced: cord blood. The source of these receptors is a newborn girl in good health. Each CDR3 is given with its conserved first and last residue. The order of the fields is CDR3 DNA, CDR3 protein, clone size, V gene, D gene, J gene. A D gene is named only where the DNA matches it firmly. A row's size may be missing; if present it is once, few, many or a size class.

CDR3nt: TGTGCCAGCAGTTACTCGACATACGCTAGCACAGATACGCAGTATTTT; CDR3aa: CASSYSTYASTDTQYF; abundance: few; v_gene: TRBV6-6; d_gene: NA; j_gene: TRBJ2-3
CDR3nt: TGCGCCTCCCGTCCGGGGGGCAATGAGCAGTTCTTC; CDR3aa: CASRPGGNEQFF; abundance: NA; v_gene: TRBV5-1; d_gene: TRBD2; j_gene: TRBJ2-1
CDR3nt: TGTGCCAGCAGCCCCCAGGTCCTAGCCAAAAACATTCAGTACTTC; CDR3aa: CASSPQVLAKNIQYF; abundance: many; v_gene: TRBV27; d_gene: NA; j_gene: TRBJ2-4
CDR3nt: TGTGCCAGCAGCTTAGAATCCGGGACAACCTACGAGCAGTACTTC; CDR3aa: CASSLESGTTYEQYF; abundance: NA; v_gene: TRBV7-2; d_gene: NA; j_gene: TRBJ2-7
CDR3nt: TGTGCCAGCAGCCAAGATCTGGAGGGGGCCTACGAGCAGTACTTC; CDR3aa: CASSQDLEGAYEQYF; abundance: NA; v_gene: TRBV4-2; d_gene: NA; j_gene: TRBJ2-7
CDR3nt: TGCGCCAGCAGCTTGGAACCAGTAGTCTACGAGCAGTACTTC; CDR3aa: CASSLEPVVYEQYF; abundance: few; v_gene: TRBV5-1; d_gene: NA; j_gene: TRBJ2-7
CDR3nt: TGCGCCAGCAGTGAGTTTCCGGGCCGCTACGAGCAGTACTTC; CDR3aa: CASSEFPGRYEQYF; abundance: few; v_gene: TRBV10-2; d_gene: NA; j_gene: TRBJ2-7
CDR3nt: TGTGCCAGCAGCTTATCTAGCGGGAGGACTTGGAATGAGCAGTTCTTC; CDR3aa: CASSLSSGRTWNEQFF; abundance: NA; v_gene: TRBV7-2; d_gene: TRBD2; j_gene: TRBJ2-1
CDR3nt: TGTGCCAGCAGCCAGGTGAGGTACACTGAAGCTTTCTTT; CDR3aa: CASSQVRYTEAFF; abundance: few; v_gene: TRBV14; d_gene: NA; j_gene: TRBJ1-1
CDR3nt: TGCAGCGTTAACTCCGGGTCCCTCTATGGCTACACCTTC; CDR3aa: CSVNSGSLYGYTF; abundance: NA; v_gene: TRBV29-1; d_gene: NA; j_gene: TRBJ1-2